The table lists the clone carrying this T cell receptor beta chain with many counts. Its cognate antigen is unknown. This specimen belongs to a study of T cells in Graves' hyperthyroidism and ophthalmopathy. General study findings and limits: Peripheral blood also featured most of the thyroid clonotypes expanded above 0.001.

RNA transcripts were the template for amplifying TCR beta CDR3 regions. The HTBI primer set drove a first-round RT-PCR of the TCR CDR3. TCRdb independently ran MiXCR on the multiplex PCR reads; one entry per CDR3 protein. Among some 420,000 distinct CDR3 sequences listed, roughly 13% were seen once. No progression to ophthalmopathy during 18 months of follow-up defined stable disease. Disease duration under 2 months; hyperthyroidism patients were aged 18 to 65. The PBMCs had their origin in 7.5 to 10 ml of fresh peripheral blood. Sequencing used blood. This sequence originates from a young woman with Graves' hyperthyroidism.

In DNA, the CDR3 is TGTGCCAGCAGCTTAGATGGGAGGCCCTCCTACGAGCAGTACTTC. It yields the protein CASSLDGRPSYEQYF. V and J are TRBV7-9 and TRBJ2-7; D is possibly TRBD2 (6 bases). V was clipped by 1 base and J by 0 bases, with 10 bases between them. There are 15 residues in the CDR3. Germline CDR1 and CDR2: SEHNR and FQNEAQ (reference sequence).